The rows below give T cell receptor beta chains drawn from one sample of a study of cytomegalovirus exposure and HLA in healthy donors. Profiling relied on immunoSEQ multiplex PCR, and the TCRdb table lists in-frame clones only, not all of them. The sample lists 150,000 to 200,000 clones; 65% to 90% were seen once. The source material was PBMCs. Every receptor here comes from a man over 45 in good health and CMV-seropositive. CDR3s leave out the opening cysteine and the closing phenylalanine or tryptophan. Clone size appears in some rows only: once, few, many, or a class for an expanded clone.

clone size: NA; V gene: TRBV29-1; J gene: TRBJ1-2; CDR3 protein: SVDSGYT
clone size: NA; V gene: TRBV7-2; J gene: TRBJ2-1; CDR3 protein: ASSFPWGGNEQF
clone size: few; V gene: TRBV6-6; J gene: TRBJ2-7; CDR3 protein: ASSLWTGEYEQY
clone size: NA; V gene: TRBV2; J gene: TRBJ2-2; CDR3 protein: ASSQGTPEYGELF
clone size: NA; V gene: TRBV4-1; J gene: TRBJ2-3; CDR3 protein: ASSQEVGGMRQY
clone size: NA; V gene: TRBV9; J gene: TRBJ2-7; CDR3 protein: ASSVAGTGPYEQY
clone size: NA; V gene: TRBV18; J gene: TRBJ1-6; CDR3 protein: ASSPQRGDNSPLH
clone size: few; V gene: TRBV5-1; J gene: NA; CDR3 protein: ASSLLYPTGGTAYEQY
clone size: few; V gene: TRBV23-1; J gene: TRBJ1-5; CDR3 protein: ASSHRDRGQGNSNQPQH
clone size: once; V gene: TRBV25-1; J gene: TRBJ2-5; CDR3 protein: ASSEFGNQETQY
clone size: NA; V gene: TRBV12-5; J gene: TRBJ1-2; CDR3 protein: ASGLVTTDGYT
clone size: NA; V gene: TRBV30; J gene: TRBJ2-1; CDR3 protein: AWTRGAGGPWEQF
clone size: NA; V gene: TRBV7-2; J gene: TRBJ2-1; CDR3 protein: ASSLNGLEYNEQF
clone size: once; V gene: TRBV11-2; J gene: TRBJ2-5; CDR3 protein: ASSPARGLQETQY
clone size: NA; V gene: TRBV27; J gene: TRBJ1-2; CDR3 protein: ASSLSGQVNGYT
clone size: NA; V gene: TRBV7-9; J gene: TRBJ2-3; CDR3 protein: ASSSRTSGGSTDTQY
clone size: NA; V gene: TRBV14; J gene: TRBJ2-2; CDR3 protein: ASSQEGQRRDGELF
clone size: NA; V gene: TRBV2; J gene: TRBJ1-4; CDR3 protein: ASREVEEKLF
clone size: once; V gene: TRBV4-1; J gene: TRBJ1-2; CDR3 protein: ASSLRGGYGYT
clone size: once; V gene: TRBV6-1; J gene: TRBJ1-5; CDR3 protein: ASSEGQGARQPQH
clone size: NA; V gene: TRBV7-2; J gene: TRBJ1-5; CDR3 protein: ASSLVDNQPQH
clone size: few; V gene: TRBV6-4; J gene: TRBJ1-2; CDR3 protein: ASTRRQGGKGYT
clone size: NA; V gene: TRBV9; J gene: TRBJ1-4; CDR3 protein: ASSVALGTNEKLF
clone size: NA; V gene: TRBV2; J gene: TRBJ2-7; CDR3 protein: ASDDRILHEQY
clone size: NA; V gene: TRBV6-5; J gene: TRBJ2-3; CDR3 protein: ASRKSGSSTDTQY
clone size: NA; V gene: TRBV19; J gene: TRBJ1-2; CDR3 protein: ASSQGAQGYT
clone size: few; V gene: TRBV23-1; J gene: TRBJ2-3; CDR3 protein: ASSQSMGRQGRETDTQY
clone size: NA; V gene: TRBV18; J gene: TRBJ1-5; CDR3 protein: ASSPPRIAGQPQH
clone size: NA; V gene: TRBV2; J gene: TRBJ1-4; CDR3 protein: ASGRDRGTNEKLF
clone size: NA; V gene: TRBV5-6; J gene: TRBJ1-6; CDR3 protein: ASSLGFWSSYNSPLH
clone size: NA; V gene: TRBV19; J gene: TRBJ1-1; CDR3 protein: ASSLTGGVLGTEAF
clone size: NA; V gene: TRBV19; J gene: TRBJ1-6; CDR3 protein: ASSMGQNINSPLH
clone size: once; V gene: TRBV11-2; J gene: TRBJ1-2; CDR3 protein: ASSFYGGYT
clone size: few; V gene: TRBV15; J gene: TRBJ1-1; CDR3 protein: ATSRSIRGTEAF
clone size: NA; V gene: TRBV6-6; J gene: TRBJ2-3; CDR3 protein: ASSYGSSTDTQY
clone size: NA; V gene: TRBV6-1; J gene: TRBJ2-6; CDR3 protein: ASSSGSSGANVLT
clone size: NA; V gene: TRBV7-8; J gene: TRBJ1-1; CDR3 protein: ASSLLVGGYTEAF
clone size: NA; V gene: TRBV15; J gene: TRBJ1-5; CDR3 protein: ATSRPTKGGNQPQH
clone size: few; V gene: TRBV5-1; J gene: TRBJ1-5; CDR3 protein: ASSPEAADNQPQH
clone size: NA; V gene: TRBV14; J gene: TRBJ1-2; CDR3 protein: ASSPAGNYGYT
clone size: NA; V gene: TRBV19; J gene: TRBJ1-5; CDR3 protein: ASSERGQQTSNQPQH
clone size: once; V gene: TRBV27; J gene: TRBJ2-5; CDR3 protein: ASSNGGRYTETQY
clone size: NA; V gene: TRBV4-2; J gene: TRBJ2-1; CDR3 protein: ASSQDRVASGRHNEQF
clone size: NA; V gene: TRBV5-1; J gene: TRBJ2-3; CDR3 protein: ASSLGAGFTDTQY
clone size: NA; V gene: TRBV6-1; J gene: TRBJ1-2; CDR3 protein: ASRVNRDRDGYT
clone size: NA; V gene: TRBV6-1; J gene: TRBJ2-3; CDR3 protein: ASSPATGRPDTQY